This paragraph covers one T cell receptor beta chain sequence. Its antigen is not yet known. Within one base of it there is no much larger clone, and no base qualities were kept. The sample originates from a study of T cell responses to AZD1222 COVID-19 vaccine (dated by TCRdb to the early 2020s). Regarding the research as a whole: AZD1222 recipients whose second dose came at about 4 weeks and those whose second dose came at about 12 weeks were combined into one group, since spike-specific TCR depth and breadth did not differ between the two schedules. Trial participants were enrolled by age into subgroups of 18-55, 56-69 and 70-plus years, and about 150, 27 and 61 TCR-sequenced participants, respectively, were included in these subgroups. A total of 233 trial participants underwent TCR sequencing, of whom some 210 received two doses of AZD1222 and some 25 received two doses of the MenACWY control vaccine.

The CDR3 regions of human TCRbeta chains were analyzed by immunosequencing. Per the source publication's procedure: Repertoire TCRs were matched against a reference library of SARS-CoV-2-specific TCRs generated with the MIRA antigen-specificity platform. Breadth was defined as the fraction of unique TCRs that were SARS-CoV-2-associated, and depth was defined as the fraction of total T cells that were SARS-CoV-2-associated. Using the MIRA data, each spike-specific TCR was mapped to the spike region that the TCR reacts to and placed in a CD4 or CD8 class. Log10-transformed breadth and depth values were compared by one-way ANOVA with Sidak's multiple comparisons tests. TCRdb carries this immuneACCESS record with in-frame sequences only. Its versions omit some clonotypes, under half of them owing to an unresolved V gene in the studies checked, with the rest unexplained. V, J and clone size are those of that table, while D and trimming were read from the DNA. The sample records about 120,000 clones, about 90% of which are singletons. The ten biggest clones cover approximately 1.5% of the sample.

Including cysteine and phenylalanine, the CDR3 has 15 amino acids. Left in the record is the CDR3 DNA by itself, 45 bases read in frame from the first base. Looking up the germline V gene (reference sequence) yields CDR1 LGHDT and CDR2 YNNKEL. V loses 0 bases of germline sequence and J loses 8 bases, and the interval between the two ends is 16 bases. Interpreted using the paper, the time point label stands for: baseline before first vaccination. Vaccinee samples came from UK trials COV001 and COV002, including a single-blind randomized controlled phase 2/3 trial of AZD1222 (ChAdOx1 nCoV-19) in healthy adults. For TCRbeta chain sequencing, PBMC samples were collected from trial participants at day 0 and at day 28 after the second dose. Study-level results and caveats: A significant rise in spike-specific TCR breadth and depth was observed after two AZD1222 doses relative to day 0 and relative to MenACWY recipients. Nearly half of unique spike-specific TCRs reportedly recognized epitopes outside regions mutated in the B.1.351 and B.1.1.7 variants. The 56-69-year group was small, and its depth increase did not reach significance, likely because of low power. No day 14 peak-response samples were available, so repertoires were characterized only after the peak T cell response. Participants were mostly white British and included more females than males, and it was suggested by the authors that clonal diversity may have been underestimated. CD4 TCRs associated with the vaccine covered the entire spike protein, and the dominant responses were in regions 160-218 and 743-854. Conclusions about previously exposed vaccinees are limited because only six or seven AZD1222 recipients were SARS-CoV-2 seropositive at baseline.

This sample comprised peripheral blood, obtained on day 0 of AZD1222 vaccination. The receptor comes from an adult in good health. Here the chain combines TRBV3-1 (or the pseudogene TRBV3-2) and TRBJ1-2; TRBD1 is a possible D gene, resting on 5 matching bases. CDR3 reads: CASSQDGGWLGGYTF. The sequenced DNA is TGTGCCAGCAGCCAAGATGGGGGATGGCTCGGAGGCTACACCTTC.